The T cell receptor beta chain described here comes from a study of CXCR3-negative and CXCR3-positive naive CD8 T cells (dated by TCRdb to the late 2010s). Background for the entire study: In total, 130 million to 150 million TRB reads were obtained, corresponding to roughly 1.5 +/- 0.3 million reads per library. Diversity and physicochemical repertoire analyses covered about a dozen donors pooled from two independent experiments. Naive subsets from about five donors and memory cells from 3 donors were included in the TRBV-TRBJ cluster analysis.

As concerns this clonotype: No cognate antigen has been identified for it.

The sequencer was a NextSeq 550. The Human TCR Profiling Kit (MiLaboratory) was used to prepare UMI-labeled 5' RACE TRB cDNA libraries. cDNA synthesis used the entire amount of extracted RNA, and PCR amplification then used the entire amount of cDNA produced. Libraries were prepared in parallel with an identical number of PCR cycles. In the source study's methods: With a minimum of two reads required per UMI, MIGEC and MiXCR pulled out about 57,000 +/- 9,900 unique UMI-labeled TRB cDNA molecules from each library. On average, each library contained 40,000 +/- 10,000 functional in-frame TRB CDR3 nucleotide clonotypes without stop codons. Diversity metrics, including normalized Shannon-Wiener and Chao1, were computed in VDJtools after downsampling to 5000 UMI-labeled TRB molecules per sample. For the central five CDR3 residues, VDJtools calculated physicochemical properties weighted by clonotype size, namely interaction energy, strength, volume and Kidera factor 4. After reprocessing by TCRdb, each CDR3 protein sequence is one entry, and no DNA is given. These V and J calls rely on TCRdb rather than the paper's analysis. This sample's clone table shows around 60,000 distinct CDR3 sequences. The top ten hold about 0.78% of the sample.

Results the study describes overall, beyond this receptor: Repertoire diversity was comparably high in both naive subsets but much lower in memory CD8+ T cells. Within the same donor, TRBV-TRBJ usage looked similar between naive CXCR3-negative and CXCR3-positive cells, but memory cells had distinct patterns. Because surface CD5, which is linked to self-reactivity in mice, was comparable between the naive subsets, TCR interaction strength was also inferred from the physicochemical properties of TRB CDR3s. TRB CDR3s from CXCR3-positive naive cells showed higher hydrophobicity (lower Kidera factor 4), lower energy, and higher strength and volume indices than CXCR3-negative naive cells. CXCR3 expression partially decreased after cryopreservation, so most assays used freshly isolated PBMCs.

For every CD8+ T cell subset, a few hundred thousand cells were flow-sorted straight into RLT lysis buffer, and each subset was sorted in triplicate. Naive CD8+ T cells were defined stringently as CD45RO-CCR7+CD27+CD95- to exclude memory contaminants. Using standard density gradient centrifugation, peripheral blood mononuclear cells were isolated from buffy coats. A FACSAria III was used to flow-sort naive CXCR3-negative and CXCR3-positive CD8+ T cells. Total RNA was extracted from sorted cells using an RNeasy Mini Kit. Taken from cysteine to phenylalanine, the CDR3 has 15 residues. The coding DNA is unavailable. In the germline V gene, CDR1 corresponds to MNHEY and CDR2 to SVGAGI.

This clonotype was obtained from a human donor in good health. Some clones in this sample may be carry-over from other donors' samples. The specimen sequenced was naive CXCR3+ CD8+ T cells from blood. In light of the paper, this sample's cell subset or site label describes: CD45RO-CCR7+CD27+CD95- naive CD8+ T cells expressing CXCR3 (TNR3+). Recombination linked TRBV6-5 to TRBJ2-5; TCRdb's assignment of TRBD1 cannot be checked, as there is no DNA. The CDR3 here reads CASRNRDSQKETQYF.